This T cell receptor (beta chain) was sequenced during a study of T cell changes during pregnancy in multiple sclerosis. Method: immunoSEQ multiplex PCR; TCRdb's copy keeps in-frame clones and lacks some. Among about 72,000 clones listed, about 90% were seen once. The sequences come from peripheral blood, collected in the second trimester of pregnancy. The TCR originated in a female donor with multiple sclerosis, enrolled in a pregnancy study.

The CDR3 sequence is CASGFAGGEQFF. CDR3 bases: TGTGCTAGTGGTTTCGCAGGGGGGGAGCAGTTCTTC. The gene calls are TRBV12-5 and TRBJ2-1; TRBD1 might be the D (7 bases). Germline V gene data show CDR1 as LGHNT and CDR2 as FRNRAP. Trimming pared 3 bases from V and 10 bases from J, leaving 10 bases between. The CDR3 is 12 amino acids.